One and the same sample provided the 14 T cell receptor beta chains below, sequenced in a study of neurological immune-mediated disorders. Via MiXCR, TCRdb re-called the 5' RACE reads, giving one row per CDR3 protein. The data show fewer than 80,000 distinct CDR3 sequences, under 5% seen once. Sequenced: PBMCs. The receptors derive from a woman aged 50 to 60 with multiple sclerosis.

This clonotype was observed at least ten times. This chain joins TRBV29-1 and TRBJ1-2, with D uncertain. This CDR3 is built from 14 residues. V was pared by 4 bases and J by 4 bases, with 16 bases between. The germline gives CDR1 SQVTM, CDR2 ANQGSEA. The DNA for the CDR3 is TGCAGCGTTGGGGCGGCTAGCAATTCCTATGGCTACACCTTC. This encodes CSVGAASNSYGYTF.

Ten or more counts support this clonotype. CDR3: CASSSRSRSQQYF. The CDR3 DNA reads TGTGCCAGCAGTTCCAGATCGAGGAGTCAGCAGTACTTC. This chain connects TRBV12-3 or TRBV12-4 to TRBJ2-7, with D unclear. CDR3 length: 13 amino acids. With 4 bases removed from V and 8 bases from J, the gap between germline ends came to 15 bases.

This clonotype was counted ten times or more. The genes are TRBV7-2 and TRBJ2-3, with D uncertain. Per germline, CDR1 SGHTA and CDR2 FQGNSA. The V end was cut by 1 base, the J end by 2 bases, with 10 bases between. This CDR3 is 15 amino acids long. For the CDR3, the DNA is TGTGCCAGCAGCTTAGATGGCTACCCCACAGATACGCAGTATTTT. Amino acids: CASSLDGYPTDTQYF. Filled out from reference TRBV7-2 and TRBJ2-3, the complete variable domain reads GAGVSQSPSNKVTEKGKDVELRCDPISGHTALYWYRQSLGQGLEFLIYFQGNSAPDKSGLPSDRFSAERTGGSVSTLTIQRTQQEDSAVYLCASSLDGYPTDTQYFGPGTRLTVL.

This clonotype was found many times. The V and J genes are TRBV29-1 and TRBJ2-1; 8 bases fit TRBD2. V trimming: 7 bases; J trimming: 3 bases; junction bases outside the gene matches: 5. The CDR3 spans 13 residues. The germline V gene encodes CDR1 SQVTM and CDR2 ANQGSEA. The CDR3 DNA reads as TGCAGCGGTCGGGGGGGGGACTACAATGAGCAGTTCTTC. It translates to CSGRGGDYNEQFF.

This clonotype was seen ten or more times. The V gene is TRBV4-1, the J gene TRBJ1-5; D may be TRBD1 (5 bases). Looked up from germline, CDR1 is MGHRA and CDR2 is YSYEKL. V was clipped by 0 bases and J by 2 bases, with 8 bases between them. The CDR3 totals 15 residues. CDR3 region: CASSQEGGGNQPQHF. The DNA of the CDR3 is TGCGCCAGCAGCCAAGAAGGAGGGGGCAATCAGCCCCAGCATTTT.

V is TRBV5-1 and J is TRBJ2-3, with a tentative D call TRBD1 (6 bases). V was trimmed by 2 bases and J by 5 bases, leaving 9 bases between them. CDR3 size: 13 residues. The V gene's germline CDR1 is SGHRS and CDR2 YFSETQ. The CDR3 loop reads CASSLQGEDTQYF. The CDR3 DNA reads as TGCGCCAGCAGCTTACAGGGTGAAGATACGCAGTATTTT.

The CDR3: CASSLDVAGGQETQYF. CDR3 sequence (DNA): TGCGCCAGCAGCTTGGACGTAGCGGGGGGCCAAGAGACCCAGTACTTC. The chain carries TRBV5-1 and TRBJ2-5; TRBD2 agrees at 10 bases. This CDR3 region has 16 residues. Germline V gene lookup returns CDR1 SGHRS and CDR2 YFSETQ. The junction had 3 bases not matched to a gene; V was cut back by 0 bases and J by 1 base.

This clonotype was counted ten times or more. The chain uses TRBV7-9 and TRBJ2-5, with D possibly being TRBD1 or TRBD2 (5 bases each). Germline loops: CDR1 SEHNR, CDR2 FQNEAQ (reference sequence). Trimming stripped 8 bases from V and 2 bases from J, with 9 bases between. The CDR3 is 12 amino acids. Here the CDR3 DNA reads TGTGCCAGCCTGGGACGGCAAGAGACCCAGTACTTC. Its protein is CASLGRQETQYF.

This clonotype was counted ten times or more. The CDR3 DNA reads as TGCGCCAGCAGCCAACTTCGAAGGGGTTCCTCTGGAAACACCATATATTTT. Translated: CASSQLRRGSSGNTIYF. The rearrangement uses TRBV4-1 and TRBJ1-3, with D possibly matching TRBD1 (5 bases). The ends were cut back, 2 bases at V and 0 bases at J, with 14 bases in the middle. Germline V gene lookup returns CDR1 MGHRA and CDR2 YSYEKL. This CDR3 has 17 amino acids.

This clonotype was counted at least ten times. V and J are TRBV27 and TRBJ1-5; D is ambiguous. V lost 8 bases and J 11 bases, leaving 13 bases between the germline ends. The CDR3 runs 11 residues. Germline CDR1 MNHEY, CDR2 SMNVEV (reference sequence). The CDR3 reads CASGLVPAQHF. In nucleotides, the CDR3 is TGTGCCAGCGGGCTCGTACCAGCCCAGCATTTT.

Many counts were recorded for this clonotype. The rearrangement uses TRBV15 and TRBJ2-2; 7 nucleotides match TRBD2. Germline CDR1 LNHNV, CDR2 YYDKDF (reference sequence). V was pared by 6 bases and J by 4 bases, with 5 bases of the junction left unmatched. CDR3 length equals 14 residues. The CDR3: CATRFSGSTGELFF. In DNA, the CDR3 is TGTGCCACCAGATTTAGCGGGTCCACCGGGGAGCTGTTTTTT.

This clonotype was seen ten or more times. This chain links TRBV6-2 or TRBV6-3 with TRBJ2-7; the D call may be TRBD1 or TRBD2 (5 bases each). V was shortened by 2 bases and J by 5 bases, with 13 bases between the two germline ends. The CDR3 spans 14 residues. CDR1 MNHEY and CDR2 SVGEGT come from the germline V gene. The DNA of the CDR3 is TGTGCCAGCAGTTACGGGAATGGGGGTAACGAGCAGTACTTC. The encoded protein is CASSYGNGGNEQYF.

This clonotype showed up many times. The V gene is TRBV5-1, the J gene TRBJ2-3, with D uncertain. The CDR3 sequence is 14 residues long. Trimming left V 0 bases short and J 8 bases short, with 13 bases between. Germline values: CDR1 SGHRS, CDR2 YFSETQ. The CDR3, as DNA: TGCGCCAGCAGCTTGGAGGTAGTAGGCCCTACGCAGTATTTT. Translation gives CASSLEVVGPTQYF. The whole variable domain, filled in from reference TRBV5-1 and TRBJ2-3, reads KAGVTQTPRYLIKTRGQQVTLSCSPISGHRSVSWYQQTPGQGLQFLFEYFSETQRNKGNFPGRFSGRQFSNSRSEMNVSTLELGDSALYLCASSLEVVGPTQYFGPGTRLTVL.

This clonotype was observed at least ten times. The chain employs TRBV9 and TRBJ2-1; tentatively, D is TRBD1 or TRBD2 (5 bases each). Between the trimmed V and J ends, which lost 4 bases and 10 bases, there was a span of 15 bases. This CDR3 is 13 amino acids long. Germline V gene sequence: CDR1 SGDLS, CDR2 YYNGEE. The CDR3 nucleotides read TGTGCCAGCAGCCAGGGACCGGCATTGGAGCAGTTCTTC. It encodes CASSQGPALEQFF.